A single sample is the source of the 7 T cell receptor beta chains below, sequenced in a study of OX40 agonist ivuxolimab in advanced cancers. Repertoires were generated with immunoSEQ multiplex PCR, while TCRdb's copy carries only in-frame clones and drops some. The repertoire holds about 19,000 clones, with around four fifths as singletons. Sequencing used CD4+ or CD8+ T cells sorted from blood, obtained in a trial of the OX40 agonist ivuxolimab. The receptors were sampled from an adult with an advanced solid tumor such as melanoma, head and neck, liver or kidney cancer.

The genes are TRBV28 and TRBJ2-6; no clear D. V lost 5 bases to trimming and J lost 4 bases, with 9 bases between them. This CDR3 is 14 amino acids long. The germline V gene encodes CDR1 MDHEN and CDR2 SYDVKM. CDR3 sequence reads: CASSEISGANVLTF. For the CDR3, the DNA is TGTGCCAGCAGTGAGATATCCGGGGCCAACGTCCTGACTTTC.

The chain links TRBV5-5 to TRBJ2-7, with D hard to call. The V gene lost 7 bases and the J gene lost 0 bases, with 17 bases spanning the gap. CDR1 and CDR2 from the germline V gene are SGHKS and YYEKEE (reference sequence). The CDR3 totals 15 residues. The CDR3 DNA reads TGTGCCAGCGAGAAACAAAAGGGAAGCTCCTACGAGCAGTACTTC. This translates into CASEKQKGSSYEQYF.

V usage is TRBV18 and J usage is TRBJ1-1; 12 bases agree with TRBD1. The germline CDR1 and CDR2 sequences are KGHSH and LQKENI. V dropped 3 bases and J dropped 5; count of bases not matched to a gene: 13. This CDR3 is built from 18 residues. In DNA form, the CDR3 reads TGTGCCAGCTCACCGACGCCGGGACAGGGGGCAAGGAGGACTGAAGCTTTCTTT. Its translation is CASSPTPGQGARRTEAFF.

The CDR3 DNA is TGTGCCTGGAGCGAAGGGGCACATGAGCAGTTCTTC. Translation: CAWSEGAHEQFF. The chain is built from TRBV30 and TRBJ2-1, with a tentative D call TRBD1 (5 bases). The CDR3 has 12 amino acids. Trimming stripped 3 bases from V and 8 bases from J, with 11 bases between. Germline lookup yields CDR1 GTSNPN and CDR2 SVGIG (reference sequence).

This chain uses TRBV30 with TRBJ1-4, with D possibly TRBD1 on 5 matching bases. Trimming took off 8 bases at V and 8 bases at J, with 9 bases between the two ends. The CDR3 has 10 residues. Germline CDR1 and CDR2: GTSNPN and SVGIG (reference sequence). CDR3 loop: CALGEEKLFF. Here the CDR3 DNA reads TGTGCCCTAGGGGAAGAAAAACTGTTTTTT.

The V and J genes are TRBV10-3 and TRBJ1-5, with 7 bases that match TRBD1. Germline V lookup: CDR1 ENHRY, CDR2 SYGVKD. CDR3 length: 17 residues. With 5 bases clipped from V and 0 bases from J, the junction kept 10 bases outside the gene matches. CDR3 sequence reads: CAISIDREPYSNQPQHF. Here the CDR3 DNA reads TGTGCCATCAGTATAGACAGGGAACCCTATAGCAATCAGCCCCAGCATTTT.

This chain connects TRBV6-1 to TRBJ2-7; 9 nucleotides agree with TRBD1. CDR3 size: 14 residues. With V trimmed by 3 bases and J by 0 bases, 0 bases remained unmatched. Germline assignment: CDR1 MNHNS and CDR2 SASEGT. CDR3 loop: CASSETGGSYEQYF. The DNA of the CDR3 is TGTGCCAGCAGTGAGACAGGGGGCTCCTACGAGCAGTACTTC.